At least ten counts were recorded for the clone carrying this TCR beta chain. The antigen remains unidentified. TCRdb reanalysed the 5' RACE reads using MiXCR and keeps one entry per CDR3 protein. This table has 300,000 to 400,000 distinct CDR3 sequences, 8% to 10% appearing once. The data derive from a study of T cells after yellow fever vaccination. With 4 bases removed from V and 4 bases from J, the gap between germline ends came to 12 bases. The CDR3 is made up of 14 amino acids. General study findings and limits: Among primary-vaccination clones, most reappeared after the booster, at around 97% for CD4 and 85% to 90% for CD8.

The receptor's source is a man aged 18 to 29 who received the YFV17D yellow fever vaccine. V usage is TRBV12-3 or TRBV12-4 and J usage is TRBJ2-3; TRBD2 is a possible D gene (6 bases). Source: PBMCs, taken on the day of the first yellow fever vaccination. The CDR3: CASSSYSGPDTQYF. The CDR3 nucleotides are TGTGCCAGCAGTTCGTATAGCGGTCCAGATACGCAGTATTTT.